This T cell receptor beta chain originates from a study of blood T cell repertoires in COVID-19. In the study overall: Spain, Italy and the United States supplied samples that represented acute and convalescent COVID-19. T cells, B-cell-depleted T cells, or PBMCs supplied cDNA or gDNA.

Assay: immunoSEQ multiplex PCR; the TCRdb copy retains only in-frame clones and omits some. This table holds about 100,000 clones, 80% to 95% found once. Sequencing was done on a sample of peripheral blood. The origin of this receptor is a man between 65 and 80 years old with acute or convalescent COVID-19.

CDR3 residues: CASSFRGHGNTIYF. DNA of the CDR3: TGTGCCAGCAGTTTCAGGGGGCATGGAAACACCATATATTTT. The chain has TRBV6-5 and TRBJ1-3; 8 positions agree with TRBD1. Germline V CDR1 and CDR2: MNHEY, SVGAGI. Unmatched junction bases numbered 2, after V lost 4 bases and J lost 3 bases. The length of the CDR3 is 14 residues.